The text below deals with one TCR beta chain. Generated by immunoSEQ multiplex PCR, the TCRdb table keeps only in-frame clones and is missing some. The sample contains more than 150,000 clones, 86% of which appear only once. V was trimmed by 2 bases and J by 9 bases, leaving 11 bases between them. This CDR3 has 13 amino acids. Germline V gene sequence: CDR1 LGHDT, CDR2 YNNKEL (reference sequence). This sample was included in a study of blood T cell repertoires in COVID-19. The TCR comes from a man in his 70s with active or convalescent COVID-19. The chain links TRBV3-1 (or the pseudogene TRBV3-2) to TRBJ2-1, with D tentatively TRBD1 (6 bases). The sequenced sample consisted of peripheral blood. The CDR3 DNA reads TGTGCCAGCAGCCAAAACCTAGGGGGTGAGCAGTTCTTC. It translates to CASSQNLGGEQFF.